One sample yielded the 29 T cell receptor beta chains listed below, sequenced in a study of T cell responses to AZD1222 COVID-19 vaccine (dated by TCRdb to about 2021). This sample's time point label indicates: about 28 days (+/-7) after the second vaccine dose. The library was produced with the immunoSEQ multiplex PCR assay. Entries here come from immuneACCESS through TCRdb and include only in-frame sequences with V and J called. Some clones fail to appear in such tables; in the studies checked, an unresolved V gene covers under half of the shortfall, and the cause of the remainder is unknown. The table for this sample lists some 250,000 clones; roughly 93% of them were counted only once. Around 0.58% of the sample goes to the ten largest clones. Material: peripheral blood, obtained 28 days after the second AZD1222 dose. The source of these receptors is an adult who received the AZD1222 COVID-19 vaccine.

This clone appeared once. This chain uses TRBV6-5 with TRBJ1-5; 10 bases align to TRBD1. The CDR3 loop spans 14 amino acids. Unmatched junction bases numbered 9, after V lost 6 bases and J lost 10 bases. Germline V CDR1 and CDR2: MNHEY, SVGAGI. The CDR3 protein is CASRGQGPIGPQHF. CDR3 coding DNA: TGTGCCAGCAGGGGACAGGGGCCAATTGGACCCCAGCATTTT.

The chain recombines TRBV5-4 with TRBJ2-4; TRBD2 matches at 8 bases. With V trimmed by 4 bases and J by 7 bases, 7 bases remained unmatched. The CDR3 runs 14 residues. Per germline, CDR1 SGHNT and CDR2 YYREEE (reference sequence). CDR3 in DNA: TGTGCCAGCAGCCAAGCGGGAGAGGGGAACATTCAGTACTTC. This sequence encodes CASSQAGEGNIQYF.

The chain joins TRBV7-2 to TRBJ1-2; no definite D call. The CDR3 totals 13 residues. Germline V gene data show CDR1 as SGHTA and CDR2 as FQGNSA. V was shortened by 5 bases and J by 6 bases, with 13 bases between the two germline ends. This CDR3 reads CASSPGPLDGYTF. In nucleotides, the CDR3 is TGTGCCAGCAGCCCGGGCCCGCTGGATGGCTACACCTTC. Combining the CDR3 with reference TRBV7-2 and TRBJ1-2 gives the whole variable domain GAGVSQSPSNKVTEKGKDVELRCDPISGHTALYWYRQSLGQGLEFLIYFQGNSAPDKSGLPSDRFSAERTGGSVSTLTIQRTQQEDSAVYLCASSPGPLDGYTFGSGTRLTVV.

The V and J genes are TRBV7-9 and TRBJ1-4; D is perhaps TRBD1 (5 bases). The germline V gene encodes CDR1 SEHNR and CDR2 FQNEAQ (reference sequence). This CDR3 contains 11 residues. V was shortened by 4 bases and J by 13 bases, with 10 bases between the two germline ends. CDR3 protein: CASSSGTPLFF. The DNA for the CDR3 is TGTGCCAGCAGCTCGGGGACGCCACTGTTTTTT.

This clone was picked up one time. The genes are TRBV7-8 and TRBJ2-1, with D perhaps matching TRBD1 (6 bases). CDR3 length: 14 amino acids. CDR1 is SGHVS, CDR2 FQNEAQ, per germline. Trimming removed 7 bases from V and 6 bases from J, with 16 bases in between. The CDR3 DNA reads as TGTGCCAGCACCTCCCCCTCCAGGGGCAATGAGCAGTTCTTC. It encodes CASTSPSRGNEQFF.

The chain couples TRBV4-2 to TRBJ1-1; 7 bases align to TRBD1. V shed 0 bases and J 5 bases; nucleotides not matched to a gene: 6. CDR3 length: 15 amino acids. The germline V gene has CDR1 LGHNA and CDR2 YNFKEQ. CDR3 nucleotide sequence: TGTGCCAGCAGCCAAGATACAGGGGAAAGGACTGAAGCTTTCTTT. It yields the protein CASSQDTGERTEAFF.

The chain combines TRBV5-4 with TRBJ2-1; 11 bases agree with TRBD2. The CDR3 totals 14 residues. After removal of 4 bases from V and 5 bases from J, the junction contained 2 bases not matched to a gene. The germline V gene encodes CDR1 SGHNT and CDR2 YYREEE (reference sequence). This chain's CDR3 is CASSAGLADNEQFF. In DNA, the CDR3 is TGTGCCAGCAGCGCGGGACTAGCGGACAATGAGCAGTTCTTC. Drawing the rest from reference TRBV5-4 and TRBJ2-1, the complete variable domain is ETGVTQSPTHLIKTRGQQVTLRCSSQSGHNTVSWYQQALGQGPQFIFQYYREEENGRGNFPPRFSGLQFPNYSSELNVNALELDDSALYLCASSAGLADNEQFFGPGTRLTVL.

The chain joins TRBV29-1 to TRBJ2-2, with 8 bases that match TRBD1. J gave up 0 bases and V 6 bases, and 6 bases lay outside the gene matches. Looked up from germline, CDR1 is SQVTM and CDR2 is ANQGSEA. This CDR3 is built from 15 residues. The CDR3 sequence is CSVRGDRTNTGELFF. For the CDR3, the DNA is TGCAGCGTACGAGGGGACAGGACGAACACCGGGGAGCTGTTTTTT.

The chain couples TRBV3-1 (or the pseudogene TRBV3-2) to TRBJ1-1; TRBD1 might be the D (6 bases). CDR3 length: 13 amino acids. V shed 3 bases and J shed 3 bases, with 8 bases lying between them. Looked up from germline, CDR1 is LGHDT and CDR2 is YNNKEL (reference sequence). The CDR3 sequence: CASSQRGDTEAFF. The DNA for the CDR3 is TGTGCCAGCAGCCAGAGGGGGGACACTGAAGCTTTCTTT.

This sequence joins TRBV14 and TRBJ1-5; no firm D call. Trimming took 7 bases from V and 0 from J, leaving 7 bases between them. There are 13 residues in the CDR3. Per germline, CDR1 SGHDN and CDR2 FVKESK. CDR3 region: CASTVNSNQPQHF. CDR3 sequence (DNA): TGTGCCAGCACGGTAAATAGCAATCAGCCCCAGCATTTT.

The chain carries TRBV29-1 and TRBJ1-2, with TRBD1 identical over 10 bases. Per the germline V gene, CDR1 is SQVTM and CDR2 is ANQGSEA. V shed 4 bases, J shed 5 bases, and the junction held 4 bases outside the gene matches. This CDR3 has 13 amino acids. The CDR3 protein is CSVAGQGGYGYTF. The CDR3 DNA sequence: TGCAGCGTTGCAGGACAGGGGGGATATGGCTACACCTTC.

The V call is TRBV24-1, the J call TRBJ1-2; unclear D gene. Germline V CDR1 and CDR2: KGHDR, SFDVKD. The CDR3 is 16 residues long. V lost 3 bases to trimming and J lost 1 base, with 14 bases between them. CDR3 sequence: CATSDAHLRVNYGYTF. The CDR3 DNA is TGTGCCACCAGTGATGCCCATCTAAGGGTTAACTATGGCTACACCTTC.

The rearrangement joins TRBV19 to TRBJ1-5; D unclear. Trimming took 3 bases from V and 7 from J, leaving 7 bases between them. CDR3 length: 12 amino acids. Germline V gives CDR1 LNHDA, CDR2 SQIVND (reference sequence). CDR3 bases: TGTGCCAGTAGTATGATGGACCAGCCCCAGCATTTT. Translating gives CASSMMDQPQHF.

This clone occurred once. CDR3 sequence reads: CASSQGLNTEAFF. The CDR3 coding sequence is TGTGCCAGCAGTCAGGGGTTGAACACTGAAGCTTTCTTT. This sequence joins TRBV28 and TRBJ1-1; D is perhaps TRBD1 (6 bases). Deletions cut 5 bases from V and 0 bases from J, with 7 bases between. Germline CDR1 MDHEN, CDR2 SYDVKM. This CDR3 has 13 amino acids.

The chain joins TRBV6-6 to TRBJ1-1, with D tentatively TRBD1 (5 bases). The CDR3 has 15 residues. V lost 2 bases and J lost 5, with 15 bases in between. The germline V gene has CDR1 MNHNY and CDR2 SVGAGI (reference sequence). The CDR3 DNA sequence: TGTGCCAGCAGTTACCGGGGGTCCGAGGGGACTGAAGCTTTCTTT. It is translated as CASSYRGSEGTEAFF.

V and J are TRBV2 and TRBJ1-1; the D gene is possibly TRBD1 (5 bases). This CDR3 spans 10 amino acids. Trimming left V 9 bases short and J 10 bases short, with 12 bases between. CDR1 is SNHLY, CDR2 FYNNEI, per germline. CDR3 amino acids: CARAGQRAFF. CDR3 DNA sequence: TGTGCCAGGGCGGGGCAGAGAGCTTTCTTT.

The chain is built from TRBV18 and TRBJ2-7; D not certain. Per the germline V gene, CDR1 is KGHSH and CDR2 is LQKENI. Trimming cost V 6 bases and J 7 bases, with 16 bases left between them. The CDR3 sequence is 13 residues long. The CDR3 coding sequence is TGTGCCAGCTCCCACTCTTCGGAGCTTGAGCAGTACTTC. This gives the protein CASSHSSELEQYF. Filled out from reference TRBV18 and TRBJ2-7, the complete variable domain reads NAGVMQNPRHLVRRRGQEARLRCSPMKGHSHVYWYRQLPEEGLKFMVYLQKENIIDESGMPKERFSAEFPKEGPSILRIQQVVRGDSAAYFCASSHSSELEQYFGPGTRLTVT.

The V gene is TRBV5-1, the J gene TRBJ2-5; D is unclear. The V end was cut by 1 base, the J end by 4 bases, with 11 bases between. This CDR3 has 14 amino acids. From germline, CDR1 is SGHRS and CDR2 YFSETQ. CDR3 bases: TGCGCCAGCAGCTTGCCAGGCCTTGGAGAGACCCAGTACTTC. Amino acids: CASSLPGLGETQYF.

The chain recombines TRBV19 with TRBJ2-1; TRBD2 is a possible D gene (6 bases). V gave up 6 bases and J gave up 3 bases, with 24 bases separating them. CDR3 length equals 18 residues. The germline V gene encodes CDR1 LNHDA and CDR2 SQIVND (reference sequence). In nucleotides, the CDR3 is TGTGCCAGTAGGGATAGGGCTAGCGCTGGGAAAGTCTACAATGAGCAGTTCTTC. Protein sequence: CASRDRASAGKVYNEQFF. Full variable domain (rest looked up from reference TRBV19 and TRBJ2-1): DGGITQSPKYLFRKEGQNVTLSCEQNLNHDAMYWYRQDPGQGLRLIYYSQIVNDFQKGDIAEGYSVSREKKESFPLTVTSAQKNPTAFYLCASRDRASAGKVYNEQFFGPGTRLTVL.

The chain links TRBV10-1 to TRBJ1-1, with unresolved D. V was pared by 2 bases and J by 7 bases, with 11 bases between. Germline V CDR1 and CDR2: WNHNN, SYGVQD (reference sequence). The CDR3 spans 13 residues. The CDR3 DNA sequence: TGCGCCAGCAGTGAGAGTCCGACGGGTGAAGCTTTCTTT. It specifies CASSESPTGEAFF.

The chain combines TRBV28 with TRBJ2-2, with D possibly being TRBD1 (5 bases). The V and J ends lost 6 bases and 2 bases respectively, with 10 bases between them. Germline V gives CDR1 MDHEN, CDR2 SYDVKM. This CDR3 contains 14 residues. For the CDR3, the DNA is TGTGCCAGCAGAAGACAGCCTAACACCGGGGAGCTGTTTTTT. It is translated as CASRRQPNTGELFF.

This chain links TRBV6-5 with TRBJ2-2, with 8 bases lining up with TRBD1. The CDR3 totals 14 residues. Germline-derived CDR1 and CDR2 are MNHEY and SVGAGI. V lost 7 bases to trimming and J lost 7 bases; unmatched junction nucleotides: 8. The CDR3 DNA sequence: TGTGCCAGCATTGGGCAGGGGGCAGTCGGGGAGCTGTTTTTT. Its protein product is CASIGQGAVGELFF.

The V call is TRBV4-3, the J call TRBJ2-7; the match to TRBD2 covers 7 bases. Germline V gene sequence: CDR1 LGHNA, CDR2 YSLEER. V lost 0 bases and J lost 2; bases outside the gene matches: 7. This CDR3 is built from 16 residues. CDR3 sequence (DNA): TGCGCCAGCAGCCAAGATTTTCTAGCGGATCCCTACGAGCAGTACTTC. This encodes CASSQDFLADPYEQYF.

V gene TRBV3-1 (or the pseudogene TRBV3-2) combines with J gene TRBJ2-7, with D possibly matching TRBD2 (7 bases). Trimming left V 1 base short and J 2 bases short, with 12 bases between. CDR3 size: 15 residues. Per germline, CDR1 LGHDT and CDR2 YNNKEL (reference sequence). The DNA for the CDR3 is TGTGCCAGCAGCCAAGGAGGGAGGGGGACCTACGAGCAGTACTTC. Protein sequence: CASSQGGRGTYEQYF.

The chain couples TRBV27 to TRBJ2-7; D gene unclear. Germline V lookup: CDR1 MNHEY, CDR2 SMNVEV (reference sequence). V was clipped by 4 bases and J by 0 bases, with 10 bases between them. The CDR3 covers 14 residues. CDR3 in amino acids: CASSSLASSYEQYF. The CDR3 DNA reads as TGTGCCAGCAGTTCCCTCGCTAGCTCCTACGAGCAGTACTTC.

The chain recombines TRBV10-3 with TRBJ2-3; 7 bases line up with TRBD1. In germline, CDR1 is ENHRY, CDR2 SYGVKD. This CDR3 has 16 amino acids. V dropped 4 bases and J dropped 1; count of bases not matched to a gene: 8. This chain's CDR3 is CAISAQKGGRTDTQYF. CDR3 nucleotide sequence: TGTGCCATCAGTGCCCAAAAAGGGGGCCGCACAGATACGCAGTATTTT.

The chain couples TRBV3-1 (or the pseudogene TRBV3-2) to TRBJ2-2; 9 positions agree with TRBD2. With V trimmed by 11 bases and J by 2 bases, 6 bases remained unmatched. Per germline, CDR1 LGHDT and CDR2 YNNKEL (reference sequence). This CDR3 contains 14 residues. CDR3 region: CAAAGGTNTGELFF. As DNA, the CDR3 is TGTGCCGCAGCGGGGGGCACAAACACCGGGGAGCTGTTTTTT.

This chain links TRBV4-2 with TRBJ1-1, with a tentative D call TRBD1 (6 bases). The CDR3 spans 16 residues. Germline-derived CDR1 and CDR2 are LGHNA and YNFKEQ. Trimming shortened V by 3 bases and J by 4 bases, and 18 bases separated the two germline ends. The CDR3 region is CASSQPPLTGRTEAFF. The CDR3 DNA sequence: TGTGCCAGCAGCCAGCCCCCCCTTACAGGGCGCACTGAAGCTTTCTTT.

The chain employs TRBV3-1 (or the pseudogene TRBV3-2) and TRBJ2-5; D gene ambiguous. V lost 4 bases, J lost 2 bases, and 14 bases lay in between. The CDR3 runs 15 residues. The germline V gene has CDR1 LGHDT and CDR2 YNNKEL (reference sequence). The CDR3 loop is CASSPSAQLQETQYF. As DNA, the CDR3 is TGTGCCAGCAGCCCGTCGGCCCAGCTACAAGAGACCCAGTACTTC.